Following are 30 T cell receptor beta chains from one sample sequenced in a study of cytomegalovirus exposure and HLA in healthy donors. With 60 Vbeta and 13 Jbeta primers, the PCR was carried out. This table comes from immunoSEQ multiplex PCR, and its TCRdb copy is limited to in-frame clones, with some not included. This table has around 150,000 clones, roughly 85% appearing once. The sample consisted of PBMCs. The source is a male donor in good health and CMV-seronegative.

The rearrangement uses TRBV7-2 and TRBJ2-2, with 11 bases that match TRBD2. Germline assignment: CDR1 SGHTA and CDR2 FQGNSA. The CDR3 is 16 amino acids. Germline trimming cut 5 bases from V and 5 bases from J; bases unmatched to any gene: 7. The CDR3 loop is CASSSSSGGRTGELFF. The CDR3, as DNA: TGTGCCAGCAGCAGTTCTAGCGGGGGGCGGACCGGGGAGCTGTTTTTT.

This chain links TRBV27 with TRBJ1-4; maybe TRBD1 (5 bases). The CDR3 length is 15 residues. CDR1 is MNHEY and CDR2 is SMNVEV in the germline V gene (reference sequence). With 1 base removed from V and 4 bases from J, the gap between germline ends came to 10 bases. CDR3 region: CASSLLGQGNEKLFF. As DNA, the CDR3 is TGTGCCAGCAGTTTATTGGGGCAGGGTAATGAAAAACTGTTTTTT.

The J gene is TRBJ1-2, the V gene TRBV5-4; TRBD1 matches at 10 bases. The germline V gene encodes CDR1 SGHNT and CDR2 YYREEE (reference sequence). Trimming at V came to 3 bases and at J to 6 bases, leaving 5 bases not matched to a gene. CDR3 length: 14 amino acids. The CDR3 spells CASSSGQGEDGYTF. The CDR3, as DNA: TGTGCCAGCAGCTCAGGACAGGGGGAGGATGGCTACACCTTC.

CDR3 nucleotide sequence: TGTGCCAGCAGTCCTCGACAGGGGCGCACTGAAGCTTTCTTT. Translating it yields CASSPRQGRTEAFF. The chain carries TRBV28 and TRBJ1-1; TRBD1 agrees at 8 bases. Germline V gives CDR1 MDHEN, CDR2 SYDVKM. V trimming: 5 bases; J trimming: 4 bases; junction bases outside the gene matches: 6. The CDR3 is 14 residues long.

This sequence joins TRBV14 and TRBJ1-6; tentatively, D is TRBD1 (5 bases). Germline V gene lookup returns CDR1 SGHDN and CDR2 FVKESK. Trimming removed 0 bases from V and 7 bases from J, with 13 bases in between. The CDR3 runs 16 residues. DNA for the CDR3: TGTGCCAGCAGCCAAGATTTAGGGACTCGAAATTCACCCCTCCACTTT. It codes for CASSQDLGTRNSPLHF.

The gene calls are TRBV9 and TRBJ2-1; D not resolved. CDR1 is SGDLS, CDR2 YYNGEE, per germline. The ends were cut back, 3 bases at V and 2 bases at J, with 9 bases in the middle. The length of the CDR3 is 14 residues. As DNA, the CDR3 is TGTGCCAGCAGCGCAACCGACACCTACAATGAGCAGTTCTTC. This gives the protein CASSATDTYNEQFF.

This clone is a singleton in its sample. This sequence joins TRBV7-9 and TRBJ2-1; TRBD1 aligns across 7 bases. With 4 bases clipped from V and 2 bases from J, the junction kept 5 bases outside the gene matches. This CDR3 comprises 15 residues. Germline CDR1 and CDR2: SEHNR and FQNEAQ (reference sequence). The CDR3 is CASSSTGTAYNEQFF. CDR3 coding DNA: TGTGCCAGCAGCTCAACCGGGACAGCCTACAATGAGCAGTTCTTC.

This clone was recorded a few times. The genes are TRBV15 and TRBJ2-5, with TRBD2 matching over 10 bases. The J segment lost 1 base and the V segment lost 1 base, leaving 3 bases of the junction unmatched. The CDR3 consists of 16 residues. The germline CDR1 and CDR2 sequences are LNHNV and YYDKDF (reference sequence). The CDR3 region is CATSRGGLAPQETQYF. CDR3 in DNA: TGTGCCACCAGCAGAGGGGGACTAGCGCCCCAAGAGACCCAGTACTTC. Drawing the rest from reference TRBV15 and TRBJ2-5, the complete variable domain is DAMVIQNPRYQVTQFGKPVTLSCSQTLNHNVMYWYQQKSSQAPKLLFHYYDKDFNNEADTPDNFQSRRPNTSFCFLDIRSPGLGDTAMYLCATSRGGLAPQETQYFGPGTRLLVL.

The chain combines TRBV9 with TRBJ1-1; D is perhaps TRBD1 (5 bases). Germline V lookup: CDR1 SGDLS, CDR2 YYNGEE. V was shortened by 3 bases and J by 3 bases, with 12 bases between the two germline ends. This CDR3 has 14 residues. The CDR3 is CASSGGGSHTEAFF. The CDR3 nucleotides are TGTGCCAGCAGCGGGGGGGGGAGCCACACTGAAGCTTTCTTT.

The CDR3 spells CASSGQGGAGANVLTF. Here the CDR3 DNA reads TGTGCCAGCAGTGGGCAGGGGGGCGCTGGGGCCAACGTCCTGACTTTC. The chain employs TRBV6-4 and TRBJ2-6; weak D call: TRBD1 (7 bases). The germline CDR1 and CDR2 sequences are MRHNA and SNTAGT. V lost 4 bases and J 2 bases, leaving 12 bases between the germline ends. The CDR3 sequence is 16 residues long.

With regard to this clone: At one end the junction does not follow the germline gene, possibly because of a read error. The V call is TRBV7-9, the J call TRBJ2-1, with 8 positions matching TRBD1. The CDR3 has 12 amino acids. Germline loops: CDR1 SEHNR, CDR2 FQNEAQ (reference sequence). CDR3 sequence (DNA): TGTTCCAGCAGAGACAGGGGAAATGAGCAGTTCTTC. It encodes CSSRDRGNEQFF.

The V and J genes are TRBV19 and TRBJ1-5, with 7 bases fitting TRBD1. This CDR3 has 15 amino acids. Germline CDR1 reads LNHDA; CDR2 reads SQIVND (reference sequence). V lost 3 bases to trimming and J lost 5 bases; unmatched junction nucleotides: 7. The CDR3 loop reads CASSMTGYFDQPQHF. The CDR3 nucleotides read TGTGCCAGTAGTATGACAGGGTATTTTGATCAGCCCCAGCATTTT.

This clone was found a few times. The chain combines TRBV18 with TRBJ2-2; TRBD1 matches 7 bases. This CDR3 has 15 residues. CDR1 and CDR2 from the germline V gene are KGHSH and LQKENI. Trimming cost V 2 bases and J 1 base; bases outside gene matches: 1. The CDR3 loop reads CASSPGTVNTGELFF. CDR3 DNA: TGTGCCAGCTCACCAGGGACAGTGAACACCGGGGAGCTGTTTTTT.

This rearrangement joins TRBV30 to TRBJ1-2; 9 nucleotides align to TRBD1. V gave up 5 bases and J gave up 8 bases; unmatched junction bases: 24. Germline CDR1 and CDR2: GTSNPN and SVGIG (reference sequence). The CDR3 extends over 18 amino acids. This CDR3 reads CAWSPRPQETGGAGGYTF. The DNA for the CDR3 is TGTGCCTGGTCCCCCCGTCCCCAGGAAACAGGGGGCGCGGGAGGCTACACCTTC.

The chain employs TRBV27 and TRBJ1-2; TRBD1 agrees at 8 bases. Germline values: CDR1 MNHEY, CDR2 SMNVEV (reference sequence). V trimming: 3 bases; J trimming: 3 bases; junction bases outside the gene matches: 3. The CDR3 consists of 14 residues. This CDR3 reads CASSFQGADYGYTF. For the CDR3, the DNA is TGTGCCAGCAGTTTTCAGGGGGCGGACTATGGCTACACCTTC.

This clone has only a few counts. The chain has TRBV7-6 and TRBJ1-6; 8 positions match TRBD1. Germline V gives CDR1 SGHVS, CDR2 FNYEAQ. This CDR3 comprises 16 residues. V dropped 4 bases and J dropped 7; count of bases not matched to a gene: 9. The CDR3 DNA reads as TGTGCCAGCAGCTCCAAGACAGGGGTAGGGAATTCACCCCTCCACTTT. Amino acid sequence: CASSSKTGVGNSPLHF.

The chain links TRBV5-5 to TRBJ2-1, with TRBD2 matching over 13 bases. Germline V gene sequence: CDR1 SGHKS, CDR2 YYEKEE (reference sequence). The CDR3 has 16 amino acids. The J segment lost 6 bases and the V segment lost 4 bases, leaving 7 bases of the junction unmatched. Here the CDR3 reads CASSKGTSGTSNEQFF. DNA for the CDR3: TGTGCCAGCAGCAAGGGGACTAGCGGGACATCCAATGAGCAGTTCTTC.

This clone was counted between two and nine times. The CDR3 DNA sequence: TGTGCCAGCAGCGTAGCTCCGGGTTTCTCCTACGAGCAGTACTTC. Its translation: CASSVAPGFSYEQYF. V is TRBV9 and J is TRBJ2-7; D ambiguous. The CDR3 spans 15 residues. With 0 bases removed from V and 0 bases from J, the gap between germline ends came to 10 bases. Germline V gene sequence: CDR1 SGDLS, CDR2 YYNGEE.

The rearrangement joins TRBV18 to TRBJ2-5, with D possibly TRBD1 on 6 matching bases. This CDR3 comprises 13 residues. Trimming shortened V by 4 bases and J by 3 bases, and 9 bases separated the two germline ends. The germline gives CDR1 KGHSH, CDR2 LQKENI. This chain's CDR3 is CASSQGQKETQYF. DNA for the CDR3: TGTGCCAGCTCACAAGGACAGAAAGAGACCCAGTACTTC.

The chain uses TRBV7-9 and TRBJ2-2; weak D call: TRBD1 (5 bases). The CDR3 covers 15 residues. Germline CDR1 SEHNR, CDR2 FQNEAQ (reference sequence). Between the trimmed V and J ends, which lost 2 bases and 4 bases, there was a span of 11 bases. For the CDR3, the DNA is TGTGCCAGCAGCTTAAGGGGTTCGGTCACCGGGGAGCTGTTTTTT. This codes for CASSLRGSVTGELFF. Combining the CDR3 with reference TRBV7-9 and TRBJ2-2 gives the whole variable domain DTGVSQNPRHKITKRGQNVTFRCDPISEHNRLYWYRQTLGQGPEFLTYFQNEAQLEKSRLLSDRFSAERPKGSFSTLEIQRTEQGDSAMYLCASSLRGSVTGELFFGEGSRLTVL.

The rearrangement links TRBV7-2 to TRBJ2-1; TRBD2 matches 12 bases. The ends lost 4 bases at V and 9 bases at J; junction bases unmatched: 10. The germline CDR1 and CDR2 sequences are SGHTA and FQGNSA. This CDR3 is 16 amino acids long. The CDR3 protein is CASSSRLAGELGEQFF. CDR3 DNA sequence: TGTGCCAGCAGCTCCCGACTAGCGGGAGAGTTGGGTGAGCAGTTCTTC.

The gene calls are TRBV5-1 and TRBJ1-1; D uncertain. The CDR3 covers 13 residues. V was cut by 2 bases and J by 2 bases, with 7 bases left in between. Germline-derived CDR1 and CDR2 are SGHRS and YFSETQ. CDR3 sequence reads: CASSFSENTEAFF. CDR3 nucleotide sequence: TGCGCCAGCAGCTTTTCAGAAAACACTGAAGCTTTCTTT.

This chain links TRBV30 with TRBJ2-2, with D perhaps matching TRBD1 (6 bases). From germline, CDR1 is GTSNPN and CDR2 SVGIG (reference sequence). The CDR3 has 13 residues. With 4 bases removed from V and 2 bases from J, the gap between germline ends came to 8 bases. CDR3: CAWNRANTGELFF. For the CDR3, the DNA is TGTGCCTGGAACAGGGCCAACACCGGGGAGCTGTTTTTT.

The rearrangement joins TRBV9 to TRBJ2-2, with 10 bases matching TRBD2. There are 18 residues in the CDR3. V was clipped by 4 bases and J by 0 bases; unmatched bases: 9. From germline, CDR1 is SGDLS and CDR2 YYNGEE. The CDR3 is CASSPPGTSAPNTGELFF. CDR3 nucleotides: TGTGCCAGCAGCCCACCCGGGACTAGCGCCCCGAACACCGGGGAGCTGTTTTTT. Based on the CDR3 plus reference TRBV9 and TRBJ2-2, the full variable domain is DSGVTQTPKHLITATGQRVTLRCSPRSGDLSVYWYQQSLDQGLQFLIQYYNGEERAKGNILERFSAQQFPDLHSELNLSSLELGDSALYFCASSPPGTSAPNTGELFFGEGSRLTVL.

This clone was seen a single time. V usage is TRBV7-9 and J usage is TRBJ2-5; D possibly corresponds to TRBD1 (5 bases). The J call may not be correct, given that the DNA end is closer to TRBJ2-7. The CDR3 has 12 residues. CDR1 is SEHNR, CDR2 FQNEAQ, per germline (reference sequence). CDR3 region: CASSLQGNEQYF. DNA for the CDR3: TGTGCCAGCAGCTTACAGGGTAACGAGCAGTACTTC.

There are a few counts of this clone. The V call is TRBV5-4, the J call TRBJ2-1; TRBD1 might be the D (7 bases). The germline V gene encodes CDR1 SGHNT and CDR2 YYREEE (reference sequence). V was clipped by 0 bases and J by 2 bases, with 9 bases between them. The CDR3 totals 15 residues. In nucleotides, the CDR3 is TGTGCCAGCAGCTTGGGGAGGGGGCCCTACAATGAGCAGTTCTTC. Translation: CASSLGRGPYNEQFF.

This chain connects TRBV11-3 to TRBJ2-5, with D maybe TRBD1 (6 bases). Trimming took off 4 bases at V and 1 base at J, with 10 bases between the two ends. CDR1 SGHNT and CDR2 YENEEA come from the germline V gene. The CDR3 contains 14 residues. DNA of the CDR3: TGTGCCAGCAGCTCGACAGGTGGCCAAGAGACCCAGTACTTC. The encoded protein is CASSSTGGQETQYF. Looking up the rest from reference TRBV11-3 and TRBJ2-5 gives the full variable domain: EAGVVQSPRYKIIEKKQPVAFWCNPISGHNTLYWYLQNLGQGPELLIRYENEEAVDDSQLPKDRFSAERLKGVDSTLKIQPAELGDSAVYLCASSSTGGQETQYFGPGTRLLVL.

This clone has just a few counts. The J gene is TRBJ1-2, the V gene TRBV4-1; 10 positions match TRBD1. The V segment lost 2 bases and the J segment 3 bases; nucleotides outside the gene matches: 6. This CDR3 is built from 16 residues. In germline, CDR1 is MGHRA, CDR2 YSYEKL. In nucleotides, the CDR3 is TGCGCCAGCAGCCAAAGCCCGACAGGGGGCTACTATGGCTACACCTTC. Translated, it gives CASSQSPTGGYYGYTF.

The chain recombines TRBV6-6 with TRBJ2-7, with D possibly being TRBD2 (7 bases). This CDR3 has 14 amino acids. V lost 7 bases and J 2 bases, leaving 15 bases between the germline ends. Germline CDR1 is MNHNY and CDR2 is SVGAGI (reference sequence). CDR3 sequence: CASNGGGAPYEQYF. CDR3 nucleotides: TGTGCCAGCAATGGGGGGGGCGCCCCCTACGAGCAGTACTTC.

The chain carries TRBV9 and TRBJ1-6, with TRBD1 matching over 9 bases. With V trimmed by 3 bases and J by 10 bases, 14 bases remained unmatched. The CDR3 totals 17 residues. Germline assignment: CDR1 SGDLS and CDR2 YYNGEE. Here the CDR3 DNA reads TGTGCCAGCAGCGCCACTCGACCGGGACAGGGTAACTCACCCCTCCACTTT. Amino acid sequence: CASSATRPGQGNSPLHF.